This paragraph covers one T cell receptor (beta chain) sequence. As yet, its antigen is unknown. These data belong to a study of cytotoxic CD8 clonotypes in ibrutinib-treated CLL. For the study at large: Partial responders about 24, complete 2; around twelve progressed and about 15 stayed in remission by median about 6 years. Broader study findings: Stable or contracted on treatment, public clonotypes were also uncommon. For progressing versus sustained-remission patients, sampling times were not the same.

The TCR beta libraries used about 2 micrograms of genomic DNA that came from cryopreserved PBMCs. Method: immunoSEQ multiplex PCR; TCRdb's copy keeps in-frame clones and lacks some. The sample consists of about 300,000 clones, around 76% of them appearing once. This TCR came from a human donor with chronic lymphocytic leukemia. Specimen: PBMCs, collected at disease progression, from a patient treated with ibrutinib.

As DNA, the CDR3 is TGTGCCATCACACGGACCGATACTATTAACACCGGGGAGCTGTTTTTT. Amino acids: CAITRTDTINTGELFF. V is TRBV10-3 and J is TRBJ2-2, with D unresolved. V lost 7 bases and J lost 2, with 17 bases in between. CDR1 is ENHRY and CDR2 is SYGVKD in the germline V gene. The CDR3 loop spans 16 amino acids.